Below are 18 T cell receptor beta chains sequenced from a single sample in a study of T cells after yellow fever vaccination. TCRdb re-derived calls from the 5' RACE reads in MiXCR, one entry per CDR3 protein. The sample lists about 160,000 distinct CDR3 sequences; 6% to 7.5% were seen once. The source material was CD4+ T cells sorted from PBMCs, sampled about 5 days after the first yellow fever vaccination. The source is a man between 18 and 29 years old who received the YFV17D yellow fever vaccine.

This clonotype appeared many times. In nucleotides, the CDR3 is TGCAGTGCTACAGGGTACAATGAGCAGTTCTTC. This encodes CSATGYNEQFF. The chain joins TRBV20-1 to TRBJ2-1; maybe TRBD1 (5 bases). The CDR3 has 11 amino acids. Trimming left V 4 bases short and J 4 bases short, with 5 bases between. Germline CDR1 reads DFQATT; CDR2 reads SNEGSKA (reference sequence).

This clonotype was recorded many times. V is TRBV19 and J is TRBJ1-1; D perhaps matches TRBD1 (5 bases). Germline V gives CDR1 LNHDA, CDR2 SQIVND (reference sequence). This CDR3 has 15 amino acids. Trimming took 4 bases from V and 5 from J, leaving 17 bases between them. The chain's CDR3 is CASSTGTVLGTEAFF. The CDR3 DNA sequence: TGTGCCAGTAGTACCGGGACGGTCTTAGGGACTGAAGCTTTCTTT.

This clonotype has a count of ten or more. This rearrangement joins TRBV9 to TRBJ2-3; 9 bases align to TRBD2. CDR1 is SGDLS and CDR2 is YYNGEE in the germline V gene. Losses at the gene ends were 4 bases for V and 10 bases for J; bases not matched to a gene: 13. The CDR3 is 15 amino acids. CDR3 protein: CASSSAGGYGDAQYF. The CDR3 coding sequence is TGTGCCAGCAGCTCAGCGGGGGGATACGGCGATGCGCAGTATTTT.

This clonotype has only a few counts. The rearrangement joins TRBV6-2 or TRBV6-3 to TRBJ1-5, with 9 nucleotides matching TRBD1. This CDR3 comprises 14 residues. The trim removed 7 bases at V and 2 bases at J, leaving 3 bases unmatched. CDR1 and CDR2 (germline): MNHEY, SVGEGT. The CDR3 reads CASTQGARNQPQHF. The CDR3 DNA is TGTGCCAGCACACAGGGGGCCCGCAATCAGCCCCAGCATTTT.

The table lists this clonotype with many counts. The chain carries TRBV5-1 and TRBJ2-3; TRBD2 agrees at 9 bases. V dropped 4 bases and J dropped 4; count of bases not matched to a gene: 4. Germline CDR1 SGHRS, CDR2 YFSETQ. The length of the CDR3 is 14 residues. The CDR3 sequence: CASSPGGRADTQYF. CDR3 DNA: TGCGCCAGCAGCCCTGGCGGGAGGGCAGATACGCAGTATTTT.

The chain recombines TRBV7-9 with TRBJ1-6; TRBD1 might be the D (6 bases). Trimming pared 5 bases from V and 8 bases from J, leaving 10 bases between. The length of the CDR3 is 13 residues. The germline CDR1 and CDR2 sequences are SEHNR and FQNEAQ (reference sequence). For the CDR3, the DNA is TGTGCCAGCAGCACGCGGACAGATTCACCCCTCCACTTT. This gives the protein CASSTRTDSPLHF.

The V and J genes are TRBV20-1 and TRBJ2-1; 9 bases line up with TRBD2. V shed 2 bases, J shed 14 bases, and the junction held 4 bases outside the gene matches. This CDR3 spans 11 amino acids. In germline, CDR1 is DFQATT, CDR2 SNEGSKA (reference sequence). This CDR3 reads CSARRGGAEFF. The CDR3 DNA reads TGCAGTGCTAGACGCGGGGGGGCTGAGTTCTTC.

The table lists this clonotype with many counts. The chain is built from TRBV7-6 and TRBJ2-1; TRBD1 matches at 11 bases. With 3 bases clipped from V and 7 bases from J, the junction kept 8 bases outside the gene matches. Germline V lookup: CDR1 SGHVS, CDR2 FNYEAQ. This CDR3 has 16 amino acids. In nucleotides, the CDR3 is TGTGCCAGCAGCTTGTCCGGGACAGGGGGATATAATGAGCAGTTCTTC. Its translation: CASSLSGTGGYNEQFF.

In this sample, this clonotype turned up many times. The chain recombines TRBV7-2 with TRBJ1-2, with TRBD1 matching over 7 bases. Germline-derived CDR1 and CDR2 are SGHTA and FQGNSA. V dropped 0 bases and J dropped 6; count of bases not matched to a gene: 7. The CDR3 has 15 residues. CDR3 coding DNA: TGTGCCAGCAGCTTAGCCCAACAGGGGAATGATGGCTACACCTTC. It codes for CASSLAQQGNDGYTF.

The chain joins TRBV7-9 to TRBJ1-1; D ambiguous. This CDR3 contains 12 residues. In germline, CDR1 is SEHNR, CDR2 FQNEAQ (reference sequence). V lost 4 bases and J 14 bases, leaving 17 bases between the germline ends. In nucleotides, the CDR3 is TGTGCCAGCAGCTCCCTAGATAGCCTTCTATTCTTT. Protein product: CASSSLDSLLFF. Full variable domain (outside the CDR3, taken from reference TRBV7-9 and TRBJ1-1): DTGVSQNPRHKITKRGQNVTFRCDPISEHNRLYWYRQTLGQGPEFLTYFQNEAQLEKSRLLSDRFSAERPKGSFSTLEIQRTEQGDSAMYLCASSSLDSLLFFGQGTRLTVV.

The rearrangement joins TRBV7-9 to TRBJ1-6; 10 bases fit TRBD1. Losses at the gene ends were 1 base for V and 10 bases for J; bases not matched to a gene: 4. This CDR3 is built from 15 residues. From germline, CDR1 is SEHNR and CDR2 FQNEAQ (reference sequence). The CDR3 DNA sequence: TGTGCCAGCAGCTTAGTCGGGACAGGGGAGTCACCCCTCCACTTT. Its protein product is CASSLVGTGESPLHF.

This clonotype was seen many times. The J gene is TRBJ2-2, the V gene TRBV5-1; 9 bases fit TRBD1. This CDR3 is built from 14 residues. The junction had 5 bases not matched to a gene; V was cut back by 5 bases and J by 6 bases. Looked up from germline, CDR1 is SGHRS and CDR2 is YFSETQ. Here the CDR3 DNA reads TGCGCCAGCAGACGGGACAGGGACGCCGGGGAGCTGTTTTTT. It translates to CASRRDRDAGELFF.

This clonotype was observed a few times. This rearrangement joins TRBV18 to TRBJ2-4; no clear D gene. This CDR3 region has 17 residues. V was shortened by 3 bases and J by 0 bases, with 15 bases between the two germline ends. CDR1 and CDR2 (germline): KGHSH, LQKENI. The CDR3 region is CASSPDSAVLAKNIQYF. As DNA, the CDR3 is TGTGCCAGCTCACCGGATTCAGCAGTTCTAGCCAAAAACATTCAGTACTTC.

This clonotype was recorded many times. This chain links TRBV12-3 or TRBV12-4 with TRBJ2-3; a possible D gene is TRBD2 (7 bases). The CDR3 extends over 15 amino acids. V shed 3 bases and J shed 1 base, with 11 bases lying between them. CDR3 sequence: CASSLGGGGTDTQYF. The DNA of the CDR3 is TGTGCCAGCAGTTTGGGCGGGGGCGGCACAGATACGCAGTATTTT.

The chain combines TRBV19 with TRBJ2-1, with TRBD2 matching 10 bases. CDR1 LNHDA and CDR2 SQIVND come from the germline V gene (reference sequence). The CDR3 consists of 16 residues. The V segment lost 7 bases and the J segment 7 bases; nucleotides outside the gene matches: 13. CDR3 amino acids: CASTTIQAGGPNEQFF. Written as DNA, the CDR3 is TGTGCCAGTACCACAATCCAAGCGGGGGGGCCGAATGAGCAGTTCTTC.

This clonotype was recorded many times. The CDR3 DNA reads TGCGCCAGCAGCCAAGGTTTCCGCTCTGGGGCCAACGTCCTGACTTTC. This translates into CASSQGFRSGANVLTF. The rearrangement joins TRBV4-1 to TRBJ2-6; no clear D. V dropped 1 base and J dropped 0 bases, with 7 bases sitting between them. Germline CDR1 MGHRA, CDR2 YSYEKL. The CDR3 length is 16 residues.

This clonotype occurred many times. At one boundary the junction diverges from the germline segment, which might be a read error. This chain joins TRBV20-1 and TRBJ2-1, with a possible D match to TRBD1 (6 bases). Per the germline V gene, CDR1 is DFQATT and CDR2 is SNEGSKA (reference sequence). This CDR3 region has 12 residues. CDR3 sequence (DNA): TGCAGGGCTATCAGGGGTTTTGATGAGCAGTTCTTC. Protein: CRAIRGFDEQFF.

The chain links TRBV9 to TRBJ2-4, with 10 bases matching TRBD2. After removal of 4 bases from V and 4 bases from J, the junction contained 5 bases not matched to a gene. Germline values: CDR1 SGDLS, CDR2 YYNGEE. The CDR3 runs 15 residues. The CDR3 region is CASSPLAGGKNIQYF. Here the CDR3 DNA reads TGTGCCAGCAGCCCCTTAGCGGGGGGAAAAAACATTCAGTACTTC.